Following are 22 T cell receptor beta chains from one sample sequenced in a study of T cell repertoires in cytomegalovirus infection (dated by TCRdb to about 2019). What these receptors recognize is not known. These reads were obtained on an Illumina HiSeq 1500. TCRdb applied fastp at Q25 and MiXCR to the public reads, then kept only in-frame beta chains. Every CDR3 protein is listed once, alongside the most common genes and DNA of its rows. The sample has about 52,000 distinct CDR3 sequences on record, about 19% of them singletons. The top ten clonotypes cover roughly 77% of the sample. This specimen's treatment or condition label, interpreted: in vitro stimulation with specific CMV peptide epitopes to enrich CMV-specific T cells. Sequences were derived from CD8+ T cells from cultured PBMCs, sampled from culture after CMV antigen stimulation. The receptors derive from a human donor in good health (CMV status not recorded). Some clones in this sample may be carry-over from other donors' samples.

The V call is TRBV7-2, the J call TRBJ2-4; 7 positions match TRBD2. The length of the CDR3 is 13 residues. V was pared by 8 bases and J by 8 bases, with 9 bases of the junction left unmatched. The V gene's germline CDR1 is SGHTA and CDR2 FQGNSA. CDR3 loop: CASGRGGTDIQYF. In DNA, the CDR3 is TGTGCCAGCGGTCGGGGAGGGACGGACATTCAGTACTTC.

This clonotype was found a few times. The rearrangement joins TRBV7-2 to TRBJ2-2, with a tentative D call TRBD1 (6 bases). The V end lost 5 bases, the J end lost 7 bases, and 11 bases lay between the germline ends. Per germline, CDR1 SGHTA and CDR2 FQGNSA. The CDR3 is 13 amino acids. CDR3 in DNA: TGTGCCAGCAGCCTCCGACAGGTCGGGGAGCTGTTTTTT. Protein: CASSLRQVGELFF.

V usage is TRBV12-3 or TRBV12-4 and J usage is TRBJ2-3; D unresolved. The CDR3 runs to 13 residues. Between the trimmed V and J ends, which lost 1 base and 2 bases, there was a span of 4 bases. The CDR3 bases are TGTGCCAGCAGTTTAGAATTCACAGATACGCAGTATTTT. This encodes CASSLEFTDTQYF.

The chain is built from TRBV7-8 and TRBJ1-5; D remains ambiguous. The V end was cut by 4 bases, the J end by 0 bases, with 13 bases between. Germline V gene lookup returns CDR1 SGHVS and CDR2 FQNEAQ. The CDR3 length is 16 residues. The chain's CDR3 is CASSSSGVYSNQPQHF. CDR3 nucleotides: TGTGCCAGCAGCTCATCCGGGGTCTATAGCAATCAGCCCCAGCATTTT.

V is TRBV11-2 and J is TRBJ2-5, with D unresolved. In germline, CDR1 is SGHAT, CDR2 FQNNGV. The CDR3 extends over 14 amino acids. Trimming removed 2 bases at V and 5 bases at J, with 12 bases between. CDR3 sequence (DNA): TGTGCCAGCAGCTTAAATCCCTTTGGGGAGACCCAGTACTTC. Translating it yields CASSLNPFGETQYF.

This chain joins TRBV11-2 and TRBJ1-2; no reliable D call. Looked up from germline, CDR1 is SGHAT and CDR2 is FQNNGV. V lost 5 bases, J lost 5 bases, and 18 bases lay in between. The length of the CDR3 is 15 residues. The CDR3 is CASSPSPLSGYGYTF. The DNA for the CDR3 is TGTGCCAGCAGCCCGTCGCCCCTCTCGGGTTATGGCTACACCTTC.

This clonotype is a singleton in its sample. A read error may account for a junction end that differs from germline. This CDR3 is CASSIEETTKEKLFF. As DNA, the CDR3 is TGTGCCAGTAGTATAGAAGAAACAACTAAGGAAAAACTGTTTTTT. The chain combines TRBV19 with TRBJ1-4; unclear D gene. The germline V gene has CDR1 LNHDA and CDR2 SQIVND (reference sequence). The CDR3 consists of 15 residues.

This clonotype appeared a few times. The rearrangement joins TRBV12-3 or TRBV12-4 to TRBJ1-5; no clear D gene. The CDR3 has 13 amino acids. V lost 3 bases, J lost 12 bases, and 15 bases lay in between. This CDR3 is CASSFRNSGLQHF. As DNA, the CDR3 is TGTGCCAGCAGTTTCCGGAACAGCGGACTCCAGCATTTT.

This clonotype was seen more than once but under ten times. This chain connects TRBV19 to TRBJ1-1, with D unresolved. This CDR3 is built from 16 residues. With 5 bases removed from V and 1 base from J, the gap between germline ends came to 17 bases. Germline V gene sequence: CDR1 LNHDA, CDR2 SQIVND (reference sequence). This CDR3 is CASSPQGAVWNTEAFF. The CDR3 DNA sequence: TGTGCCAGTAGTCCCCAAGGAGCAGTTTGGAACACTGAAGCTTTCTTT. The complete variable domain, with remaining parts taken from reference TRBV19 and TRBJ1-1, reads DGGITQSPKYLFRKEGQNVTLSCEQNLNHDAMYWYRQDPGQGLRLIYYSQIVNDFQKGDIAEGYSVSREKKESFPLTVTSAQKNPTAFYLCASSPQGAVWNTEAFFGQGTRLTVV.

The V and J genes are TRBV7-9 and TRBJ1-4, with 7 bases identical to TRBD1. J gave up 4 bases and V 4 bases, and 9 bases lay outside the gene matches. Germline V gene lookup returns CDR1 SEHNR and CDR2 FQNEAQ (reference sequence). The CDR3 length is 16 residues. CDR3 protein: CASSSQGEGRNEKLFF. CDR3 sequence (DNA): TGTGCCAGCAGCTCCCAGGGGGAGGGCCGTAATGAAAAACTGTTTTTT.

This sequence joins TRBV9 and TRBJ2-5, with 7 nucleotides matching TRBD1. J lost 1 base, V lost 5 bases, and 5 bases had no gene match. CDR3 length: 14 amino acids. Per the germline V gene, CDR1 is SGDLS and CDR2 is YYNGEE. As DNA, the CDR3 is TGTGCCAGCAGTCTTAGGGGGCTCCAAGAGACCCAGTACTTC. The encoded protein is CASSLRGLQETQYF.

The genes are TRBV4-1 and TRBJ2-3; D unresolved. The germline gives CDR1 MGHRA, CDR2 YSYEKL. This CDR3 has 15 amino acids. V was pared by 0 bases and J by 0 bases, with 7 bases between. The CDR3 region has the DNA TGCGCCAGCAGCCAAGATCGTAGTAGCACAGATACGCAGTATTTT. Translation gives CASSQDRSSTDTQYF.

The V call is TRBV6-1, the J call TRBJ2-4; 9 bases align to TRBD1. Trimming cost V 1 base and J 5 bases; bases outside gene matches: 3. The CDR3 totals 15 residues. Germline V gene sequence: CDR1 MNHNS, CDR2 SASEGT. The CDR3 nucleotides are TGTGCCAGCAGTGAAGGGGACAGGGCACAAAACATTCAGTACTTC. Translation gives CASSEGDRAQNIQYF.

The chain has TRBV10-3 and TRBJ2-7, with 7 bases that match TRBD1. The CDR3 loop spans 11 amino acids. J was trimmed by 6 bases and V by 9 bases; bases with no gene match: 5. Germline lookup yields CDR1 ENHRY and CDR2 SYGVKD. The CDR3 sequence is CAIRTGAEQYF. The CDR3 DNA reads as TGTGCCATTCGGACAGGCGCCGAGCAGTACTTC.

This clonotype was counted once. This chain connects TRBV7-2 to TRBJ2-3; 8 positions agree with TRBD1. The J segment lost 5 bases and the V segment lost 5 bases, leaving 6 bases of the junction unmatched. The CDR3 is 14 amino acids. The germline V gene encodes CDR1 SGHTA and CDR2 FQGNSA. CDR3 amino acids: CASSPRQGLDTQYF. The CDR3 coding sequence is TGTGCCAGCAGCCCAAGACAGGGGTTAGATACGCAGTATTTT.

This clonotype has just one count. The CDR3 coding sequence is TGTGCCAGCAGCCCGCCGCTACAGGGGGTGGGGTCACCCCTCCACTTT. It translates to CASSPPLQGVGSPLHF. The rearrangement joins TRBV12-3 or TRBV12-4 to TRBJ1-6; 8 bases match TRBD1. The CDR3 totals 16 residues. V trimming: 6 bases; J trimming: 10 bases; junction bases outside the gene matches: 14.

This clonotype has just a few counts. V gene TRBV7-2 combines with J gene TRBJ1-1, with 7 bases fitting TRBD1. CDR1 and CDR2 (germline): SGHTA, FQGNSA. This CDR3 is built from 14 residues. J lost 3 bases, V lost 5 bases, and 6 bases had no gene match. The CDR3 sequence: CASSIDQGDTEAFF. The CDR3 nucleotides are TGTGCCAGCAGCATTGATCAGGGGGACACTGAAGCTTTCTTT.

The CDR3 region is CASTQTGTRETQYF. The CDR3 DNA is TGTGCCAGCACCCAGACAGGGACTCGAGAGACCCAGTACTTC. V gene TRBV6-6 combines with J gene TRBJ2-5; tentative D call: TRBD1 (7 bases). Trimming left V 7 bases short and J 4 bases short, with 16 bases between. The V gene's germline CDR1 is MNHNY and CDR2 SVGAGI (reference sequence). The CDR3 contains 14 residues.

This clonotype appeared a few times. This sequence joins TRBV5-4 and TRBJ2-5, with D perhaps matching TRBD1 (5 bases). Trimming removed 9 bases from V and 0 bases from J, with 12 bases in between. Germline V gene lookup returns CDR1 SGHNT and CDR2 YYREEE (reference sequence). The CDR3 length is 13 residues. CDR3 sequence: CATEDNNQETQYF. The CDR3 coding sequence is TGTGCCACCGAGGACAACAACCAAGAGACCCAGTACTTC.

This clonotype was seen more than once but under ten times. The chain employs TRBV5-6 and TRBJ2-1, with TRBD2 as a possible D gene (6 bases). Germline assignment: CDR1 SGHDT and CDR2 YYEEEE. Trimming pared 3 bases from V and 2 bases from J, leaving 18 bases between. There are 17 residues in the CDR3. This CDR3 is CASSSRDSGLTYNEQFF. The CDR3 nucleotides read TGTGCCAGCAGCTCCCGGGACTCAGGTTTGACCTACAATGAGCAGTTCTTC. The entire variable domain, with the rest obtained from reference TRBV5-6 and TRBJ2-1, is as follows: DAGVTQSPTHLIKTRGQQVTLRCSPKSGHDTVSWYQQALGQGPQFIFQYYEEEERQRGNFPDRFSGHQFPNYSSELNVNALLLGDSALYLCASSSRDSGLTYNEQFFGPGTRLTVL.

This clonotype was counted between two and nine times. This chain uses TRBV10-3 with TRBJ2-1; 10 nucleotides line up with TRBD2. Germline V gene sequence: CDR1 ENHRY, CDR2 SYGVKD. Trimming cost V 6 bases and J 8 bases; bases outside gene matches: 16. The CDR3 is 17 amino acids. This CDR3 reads CAIRRTDERGGGHEQFF. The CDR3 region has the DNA TGTGCCATCAGGAGGACAGATGAGCGGGGGGGCGGTCATGAGCAGTTCTTC.

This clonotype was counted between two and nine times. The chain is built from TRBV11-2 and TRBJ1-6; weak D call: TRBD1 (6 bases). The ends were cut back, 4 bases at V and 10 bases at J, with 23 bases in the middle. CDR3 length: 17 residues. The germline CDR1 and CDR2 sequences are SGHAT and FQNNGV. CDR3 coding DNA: TGTGCCAGCAGCTCCTATGGCACAGGGTTACAATCGTCACCCCTCCACTTT. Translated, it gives CASSSYGTGLQSSPLHF.